The clone carrying this T cell receptor (beta chain) was observed many times. Germline V gives CDR1 LGHDT, CDR2 YNNKEL (reference sequence). There are 15 residues in the CDR3. V dropped 0 bases and J dropped 10 bases, with 16 bases sitting between them. Together with a sample-barcoded 5' primer, a J-beta primer mix was included in a second PCR lasting roughly 6 to 12 cycles. Using its own MiXCR run on the 5' RACE reads, TCRdb lists one record per CDR3 protein. Of about 940,000 distinct CDR3 sequences in the sample, about 44% are singletons; the top ten hold around 15%. The data stem from a study of blood T cells in healthy people across ages.

Sequencing used blood. V gene TRBV3-1 combines with J gene TRBJ2-1; D tentatively fits TRBD1 or TRBD2 (6 bases each). This clonotype originated in a man aged 30 to 39 in good health. The CDR3 nucleotides are TGTGCCAGCAGCCAAGATCGGGGGCAGGCCTCCGAGCAGTTCTTC. Translating gives CASSQDRGQASEQFF.